This TCR beta chain was sequenced in a study of blood T cell repertoires in COVID-19. Study context: From the United States, Italy and Spain came samples of acute and convalescent COVID-19.

Only in-frame clones appear in the TCRdb table, and some are missing; sequencing was by immunoSEQ multiplex PCR. The sample lists roughly 160,000 clones, about 87% occurring once. Germline V gene sequence: CDR1 SGHAT, CDR2 FQNNGV. The CDR3 extends over 13 amino acids. The junction had 3 bases not matched to a gene; V was cut back by 5 bases and J by 4 bases. Seattle researchers signed up patients amid active infection and tracked them longitudinally. The sequence was collected from an elderly woman with COVID-19, enrolled during active disease. The sequencing sample was made of peripheral blood. This chain links TRBV11-2 with TRBJ1-1; 8 bases are shared with TRBD1. CDR3 region: CASSLGQGTEAFF. The CDR3 nucleotides are TGTGCCAGCAGCCTTGGACAGGGCACTGAAGCTTTCTTT.